One and the same sample provided the 24 T cell receptor beta chains below, sequenced in a study of CD8 T cells in ankylosing spondylitis (TCRdb year 2017). Overall results and qualifications from the work: Blood from ankylosing spondylitis patients appeared to be characterized by a TCR beta motif made up of about 8 highly homologous amino acid variants.

These receptors have no identified antigens. Preparation of the library involved 5' RACE. The instrument given in TCRdb is Illumina HiSeq 2500. The raw public reads went through TCRdb reprocessing: fastp at Q25, MiXCR clone calling, in-frame beta chains kept. Rows with one shared CDR3 protein collapse into an entry with the most common genes and DNA. The sample table records 200,000 to 250,000 distinct CDR3 sequences; 15% to 20% of these occur just once. The ten largest make up 40% to 50% of the sample. Material: blood, either unsorted or a sorted T cell fraction (not recorded which). The receptors stem from a male donor with ankylosing spondylitis.

V and J are TRBV27 and TRBJ2-3; 12 nucleotides align to TRBD2. The germline gives CDR1 MNHEY, CDR2 SMNVEV (reference sequence). The CDR3 has 16 residues. Germline trimming cut 4 bases from V and 5 bases from J; bases unmatched to any gene: 7. The CDR3 here is CASSSSGRAKGDTQYF. The DNA for the CDR3 is TGTGCCAGCAGTTCTAGCGGGAGGGCCAAAGGAGATACGCAGTATTTT.

A few counts support this clonotype. The V gene is TRBV6-5, the J gene TRBJ2-2; 7 bases map to TRBD1. V dropped 4 bases and J dropped 3; count of bases not matched to a gene: 5. Germline V gene data show CDR1 as MNHEY and CDR2 as SVGAGI. This CDR3 contains 15 residues. DNA for the CDR3: TGTGCCAGCAGTTCGACACAGGGGTACACCGGGGAGCTGTTTTTT. Its protein product is CASSSTQGYTGELFF.

This clonotype was seen only a few times. The chain has TRBV7-9 and TRBJ2-1, with D hard to call. This CDR3 has 15 amino acids. Germline V lookup: CDR1 SEHNR, CDR2 FQNEAQ (reference sequence). Trimming took off 5 bases at V and 8 bases at J, with 19 bases between the two ends. CDR3 in DNA: TGTGCCAGCAGCCCCGGGTTGGCGGAACAAGATGAGCAGTTCTTC. Its protein is CASSPGLAEQDEQFF.

Ten or more counts support this clonotype. The rearrangement links TRBV29-1 to TRBJ1-2; a weak D match, TRBD1 (6 bases). This CDR3 contains 13 residues. CDR1 and CDR2 from the germline V gene are SQVTM and ANQGSEA. V gave up 4 bases and J gave up 4 bases, with 13 bases separating them. As DNA, the CDR3 is TGCAGCGTTGCGGAGGGGGAGACCTATGGCTACACCTTC. This encodes CSVAEGETYGYTF.

In its sample, this clonotype was seen a few times. The CDR3 here is CASSLSTEEKLFF. In nucleotides, the CDR3 is TGTGCCAGCAGCTTATCGACAGAGGAAAAACTGTTTTTT. The V and J genes are TRBV7-9 and TRBJ1-4; D might be TRBD1 (5 bases). The CDR3 consists of 13 residues. Germline loops: CDR1 SEHNR, CDR2 FQNEAQ (reference sequence). V was shortened by 2 bases and J by 8 bases, with 9 bases between the two germline ends.

The table lists this clonotype with many counts. The chain carries TRBV29-1 and TRBJ2-3, with TRBD1 as a possible D gene (6 bases). The V gene lost 3 bases and the J gene lost 4 bases, with 11 bases spanning the gap. The CDR3 is made up of 13 amino acids. Germline V lookup: CDR1 SQVTM, CDR2 ANQGSEA. CDR3 region: CSVDGWGPDTQYF. The CDR3 region has the DNA TGCAGCGTTGACGGATGGGGGCCAGATACGCAGTATTTT.

This clonotype has just a few counts. The chain combines TRBV4-1 with TRBJ1-2, with a tentative D call TRBD1 (6 bases). The V gene's germline CDR1 is MGHRA and CDR2 YSYEKL. V dropped 0 bases and J dropped 2 bases, with 22 bases sitting between them. The CDR3 has 19 amino acids. The CDR3 coding sequence is TGCGCCAGCAGCCAAGATCAGGGGTTTAGTCCCGGGATGAACTATGGCTACACCTTC. Its protein is CASSQDQGFSPGMNYGYTF.

This clonotype was recorded many times. The genes are TRBV7-9 and TRBJ2-1; 7 bases align to TRBD2. From germline, CDR1 is SEHNR and CDR2 FQNEAQ (reference sequence). CDR3 length: 14 amino acids. The ends lost 6 bases at V and 3 bases at J; junction bases unmatched: 5. CDR3 sequence (DNA): TGTGCCAGCAGAACCGGGACTAACTACAATGAGCAGTTCTTC. Its protein is CASRTGTNYNEQFF.

This clonotype appeared a few times. The chain combines TRBV2 with TRBJ2-7; 9 bases agree with TRBD2. CDR3 length: 16 residues. Germline V lookup: CDR1 SNHLY, CDR2 FYNNEI. V lost 4 bases and J lost 0; bases outside the gene matches: 7. The CDR3 region has the DNA TGTGCCAGCAGTGGAATCGGGCGGGAGGGCTCCTACGAGCAGTACTTC. As protein: CASSGIGREGSYEQYF.

J is TRBJ1-1 and V is TRBV4-3; 8 nucleotides match TRBD1. The V segment lost 0 bases and the J segment 3 bases; nucleotides outside the gene matches: 3. Germline CDR1 is LGHNA and CDR2 is YSLEER. The length of the CDR3 is 15 residues. CDR3 in amino acids: CASSQDRDRYTEAFF. In DNA, the CDR3 is TGCGCCAGCAGCCAAGATCGGGACAGGTACACTGAAGCTTTCTTT.

This clonotype occurred a few times. The chain recombines TRBV12-3 or TRBV12-4 with TRBJ2-1; tentatively, D is TRBD1 (6 bases). V was trimmed by 8 bases and J by 3 bases, leaving 11 bases between them. This CDR3 has 13 residues. The CDR3 sequence: CASQDRYYNEQFF. CDR3 nucleotides: TGTGCCAGCCAAGACAGGTACTACAATGAGCAGTTCTTC.

This clonotype was observed many times. The chain recombines TRBV20-1 with TRBJ1-2, with a weak D call TRBD1 (6 bases). This CDR3 has 15 residues. Trimming pared 0 bases from V and 5 bases from J, leaving 16 bases between. Germline V gene lookup returns CDR1 DFQATT and CDR2 SNEGSKA (reference sequence). CDR3 sequence: CSARDHPGGGYGYTF. CDR3 coding DNA: TGCAGTGCTAGAGATCATCCCGGGGGCGGTTATGGCTACACCTTC.

This clonotype has only a few counts. The chain joins TRBV25-1 to TRBJ2-1; D gene unclear. The V and J ends lost 5 bases and 12 bases respectively, with 20 bases between them. The CDR3 contains 14 residues. Germline CDR1 MGHDK, CDR2 SYGVNS. Here the CDR3 reads CASSLPLVGQGQFF. The CDR3 DNA reads TGTGCCAGCAGTTTGCCTTTAGTCGGGCAAGGGCAGTTCTTC.

This clonotype has more than one count but fewer than ten. The chain is built from TRBV12-3 or TRBV12-4 and TRBJ1-2, with TRBD1 matching 9 bases. This CDR3 has 14 amino acids. J gave up 3 bases and V 6 bases, and 5 bases lay outside the gene matches. CDR3 bases: TGTGCCAGCAGGGGGGACAGGGAGGACTATGGCTACACCTTC. This codes for CASRGDREDYGYTF.

In this sample, this clonotype turned up many times. The chain couples TRBV3-1 to TRBJ1-3; D possibly corresponds to TRBD1 (5 bases). The V end lost 0 bases, the J end lost 1 base, and 7 bases lay between the germline ends. The CDR3 covers 15 residues. Germline CDR1 reads LGHDT; CDR2 reads YNNKEL (reference sequence). The CDR3 spells CASSQDGGSGNTIYF. The CDR3 nucleotides read TGTGCCAGCAGCCAAGATGGGGGTTCTGGAAACACCATATATTTT.

J is TRBJ1-1 and V is TRBV15, with 8 bases that match TRBD1. CDR3 length: 15 residues. Germline values: CDR1 LNHNV, CDR2 YYDKDF (reference sequence). The ends lost 0 bases at V and 3 bases at J; junction bases unmatched: 3. In DNA, the CDR3 is TGTGCCACCAGCAGAGAGCTACAGGGGGACACTGAAGCTTTCTTT. It is translated as CATSRELQGDTEAFF.

The rearrangement links TRBV4-1 to TRBJ1-1; D unresolved. Looked up from germline, CDR1 is MGHRA and CDR2 is YSYEKL. This CDR3 spans 17 amino acids. The V end lost 1 base, the J end lost 0 bases, and 15 bases lay between the germline ends. CDR3 residues: CASSQGPQGPMNTEAFF. The DNA of the CDR3 is TGCGCCAGCAGCCAAGGGCCCCAAGGACCCATGAACACTGAAGCTTTCTTT.

This clonotype was seen more than once but under ten times. The gene calls are TRBV29-1 and TRBJ2-5; TRBD1 agrees at 9 bases. Germline V gene data show CDR1 as SQVTM and CDR2 as ANQGSEA. This CDR3 spans 13 amino acids. V was clipped by 3 bases and J by 5 bases; unmatched bases: 4. The CDR3 loop is CSVEGDRDETQYF. CDR3 nucleotide sequence: TGCAGCGTTGAGGGGGACAGGGATGAGACCCAGTACTTC.

This clonotype was detected many times. The rearrangement joins TRBV29-1 to TRBJ2-1; 9 bases are shared with TRBD2. With V trimmed by 4 bases and J by 7 bases, 11 bases remained unmatched. CDR1 is SQVTM, CDR2 ANQGSEA, per germline. The CDR3 length is 15 residues. CDR3: CSVAPREGLLNEQFF. As DNA, the CDR3 is TGCAGCGTTGCGCCGCGGGAGGGTCTCTTAAATGAGCAGTTCTTC.

This clonotype was seen more than once but under ten times. The chain employs TRBV27 and TRBJ2-3; TRBD2 matches 14 bases. Germline CDR1 is MNHEY and CDR2 is SMNVEV (reference sequence). The CDR3 spans 18 residues. V was pared by 5 bases and J by 3 bases, with 10 bases of the junction left unmatched. The CDR3: CASSKTGTSGSGTDTQYF. The CDR3 region has the DNA TGTGCCAGCAGTAAAACAGGGACTAGCGGGAGTGGGACAGATACGCAGTATTTT.

The CDR3 loop reads CSAMFEPSYEQYF. The CDR3 bases are TGCAGTGCCATGTTTGAACCTAGCTACGAGCAGTACTTC. The rearrangement joins TRBV20-1 to TRBJ2-7; D unresolved. Trimming stripped 6 bases from V and 3 bases from J, with 15 bases between. Germline V CDR1 and CDR2: DFQATT, SNEGSKA (reference sequence). This CDR3 is built from 13 residues.

About this clonotype itself: Sequence at one end of the junction differs from germline and may be a read error. The DNA of the CDR3 is TGTGCCAGCAGCCTAACTGTGACTGAGTACAATGAGCAGTTCTTC. Translating it yields CASSLTVTEYNEQFF. V and J are TRBV7-3 and TRBJ2-1; no clear D gene. This CDR3 spans 15 amino acids. Germline V gene data show CDR1 as SGHTA and CDR2 as FQGTGA.

The chain uses TRBV28 and TRBJ2-7; D call uncertain. The V and J ends lost 5 bases and 3 bases respectively, with 17 bases between them. The CDR3 is made up of 15 amino acids. Germline V gene data show CDR1 as MDHEN and CDR2 as SYDVKM. The CDR3 region has the DNA TGTGCCAGCAGTCATTACCCTCGGGCAGTCTACGAGCAGTACTTC. This gives the protein CASSHYPRAVYEQYF.

This clonotype was counted ten times or more. The rearrangement uses TRBV5-1 and TRBJ1-1; maybe TRBD1 (6 bases). Trimming stripped 0 bases from V and 8 bases from J, with 11 bases between. The CDR3 covers 13 residues. The germline V gene encodes CDR1 SGHRS and CDR2 YFSETQ. CDR3 DNA: TGCGCCAGCAGCTTGGGACAGGTCACAGAAGCTTTCTTT. Encoded protein: CASSLGQVTEAFF.